Listed below are T cell receptor beta chains from one sample, sequenced in a study of T cells in Graves' hyperthyroidism and ophthalmopathy. TCRdb independently ran MiXCR on the multiplex PCR reads; one entry per CDR3 protein. The sample includes 400,000 or so distinct CDR3 sequences, 15% of them seen just once. Source material: blood. The receptors here all came from a woman aged 55-70 years with Graves' ophthalmopathy. Both conserved end residues are part of each CDR3. The D gene is left open where the match is weak. A row's size may be missing; if present it is once, few, many or a size class.

V gene: TRBV20-1; clone size: NA; J gene: TRBJ1-1; D gene: TRBD1; CDR3 protein: CSAPARDRGTEAFF; CDR3 DNA: TGCAGTGCTCCGGCCAGGGACAGGGGAACTGAAGCTTTCTTT
V gene: TRBV5-5; clone size: few; J gene: TRBJ2-3; D gene: NA; CDR3 protein: CASSVRDADTDTQYF; CDR3 DNA: TGTGCCAGCAGCGTCCGGGACGCTGACACAGATACGCAGTATTTT
V gene: TRBV12-3/TRBV12-4; clone size: many; J gene: TRBJ2-5; D gene: NA; CDR3 protein: CASSNYRSETQYF; CDR3 DNA: TGTGCCAGCAGCAACTACAGGAGCGAGACCCAGTACTTC
V gene: TRBV29-1; clone size: many; J gene: TRBJ2-7; D gene: NA; CDR3 protein: CSVEDPGVSSYEQYF; CDR3 DNA: TGCAGCGTTGAAGATCCAGGGGTTTCCTCCTACGAGCAGTACTTC
V gene: TRBV6-1; clone size: many; J gene: TRBJ1-4; D gene: NA; CDR3 protein: CASSPRVEAKLFF; CDR3 DNA: TGTGCCAGCAGTCCCCGGGTGGAGGCAAAACTGTTTTTT
V gene: TRBV28; clone size: many; J gene: TRBJ2-5; D gene: NA; CDR3 protein: CASSSVETQYF; CDR3 DNA: TGTGCCAGCAGTTCCGTGGAGACCCAGTACTTC
V gene: TRBV28; clone size: few; J gene: TRBJ2-5; D gene: NA; CDR3 protein: CASTSSGEGETQYF; CDR3 DNA: TGTGCCAGCACCTCCTCAGGGGAGGGAGAGACCCAGTACTTC
V gene: TRBV20-1; clone size: many; J gene: TRBJ2-1; D gene: NA; CDR3 protein: CSARDLGYSYNEQFF; CDR3 DNA: TGCAGTGCTAGAGATCTCGGATACTCCTACAATGAGCAGTTCTTC
V gene: TRBV11-2; clone size: NA; J gene: TRBJ2-5; D gene: TRBD2; CDR3 protein: CVSSLVAGTSGGTQYF; CDR3 DNA: TGTGTCAGCAGCTTAGTTGCCGGGACTAGCGGGGGGACCCAGTACTTC
V gene: TRBV9; clone size: NA; J gene: TRBJ2-1; D gene: NA; CDR3 protein: CASSVRDGSYNEQFF; CDR3 DNA: TGTGCCAGCAGCGTAAGGGACGGCTCCTACAATGAGCAGTTCTTC
V gene: TRBV14; clone size: NA; J gene: TRBJ1-5; D gene: NA; CDR3 protein: CASSQDRGMPQHF; CDR3 DNA: TGTGCCAGCAGCCAAGATAGGGGGATGCCCCAGCATTTT
V gene: TRBV27; clone size: few; J gene: TRBJ2-1; D gene: TRBD2; CDR3 protein: CASSSRLAGGHEQFF; CDR3 DNA: TGTGCCAGCAGTTCAAGACTAGCGGGAGGGCATGAGCAGTTCTTC
V gene: TRBV5-1; clone size: few; J gene: TRBJ2-7; D gene: NA; CDR3 protein: CASTSTGFRDEQYF; CDR3 DNA: TGCGCCAGCACCTCGACAGGCTTTCGTGACGAGCAGTACTTC
V gene: TRBV25-1; clone size: NA; J gene: TRBJ2-7; D gene: NA; CDR3 protein: CASSEGARDEQYF; CDR3 DNA: TGTGCCAGCAGTGAGGGGGCGCGGGACGAGCAGTACTTC
V gene: TRBV20-1; clone size: many; J gene: TRBJ1-1; D gene: TRBD1; CDR3 protein: CSASSGIAGGMNTEAFF; CDR3 DNA: TGCAGTGCTTCCTCGGGGATTGCAGGGGGCATGAACACTGAAGCTTTCTTT